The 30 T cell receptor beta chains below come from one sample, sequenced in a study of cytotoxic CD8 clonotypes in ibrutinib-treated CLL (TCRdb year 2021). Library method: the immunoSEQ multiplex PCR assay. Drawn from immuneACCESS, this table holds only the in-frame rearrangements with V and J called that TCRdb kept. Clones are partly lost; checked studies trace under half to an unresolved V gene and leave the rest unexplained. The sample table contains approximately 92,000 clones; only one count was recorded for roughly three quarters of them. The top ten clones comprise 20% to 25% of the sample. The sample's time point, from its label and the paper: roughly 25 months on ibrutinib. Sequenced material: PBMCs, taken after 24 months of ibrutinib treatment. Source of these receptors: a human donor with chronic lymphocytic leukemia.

In nucleotides, the CDR3 is TGTGCCAGCAGTTTTTGGGGGACCGCCTACGAGCAGTACTTC. It translates to CASSFWGTAYEQYF. V is TRBV27 and J is TRBJ2-7; TRBD1 or TRBD2 may be the D gene (5 bases each). This CDR3 spans 14 amino acids. Germline V gives CDR1 MNHEY, CDR2 SMNVEV (reference sequence). V was clipped by 3 bases and J by 2 bases, with 11 bases between them.

As DNA, the CDR3 is TGCGCCAGCAGCTTGGAAGGCTCACAGAGGGGTGGCTACACCTTC. It translates to CASSLEGSQRGGYTF. The chain uses TRBV5-1 and TRBJ1-2, with D perhaps matching TRBD1 (5 bases). Germline values: CDR1 SGHRS, CDR2 YFSETQ. V was shortened by 0 bases and J by 7 bases, with 16 bases between the two germline ends. The CDR3 spans 15 residues.

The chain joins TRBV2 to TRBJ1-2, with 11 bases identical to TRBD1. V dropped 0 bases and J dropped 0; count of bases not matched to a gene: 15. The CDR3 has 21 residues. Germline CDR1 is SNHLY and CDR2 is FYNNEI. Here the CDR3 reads CASSEALGQGARNSANYGYTF. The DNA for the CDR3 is TGTGCCAGCAGTGAAGCCCTTGGACAGGGGGCGCGGAATTCTGCTAACTATGGCTACACCTTC.

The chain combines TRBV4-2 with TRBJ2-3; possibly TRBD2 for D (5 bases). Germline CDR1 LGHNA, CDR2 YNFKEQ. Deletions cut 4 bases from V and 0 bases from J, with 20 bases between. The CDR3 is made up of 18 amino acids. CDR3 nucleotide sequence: TGTGCCAGCAGCCGAGGGAATACTAGGGCCGGTAGCACAGATACGCAGTATTTT. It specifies CASSRGNTRAGSTDTQYF.

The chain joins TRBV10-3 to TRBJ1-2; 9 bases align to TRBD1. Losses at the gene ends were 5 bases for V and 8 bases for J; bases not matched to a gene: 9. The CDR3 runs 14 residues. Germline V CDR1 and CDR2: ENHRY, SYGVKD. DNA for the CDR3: TGTGCCATCAGTCGACAGGGGGGCAGGGAAGGCTACACCTTC. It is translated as CAISRQGGREGYTF.

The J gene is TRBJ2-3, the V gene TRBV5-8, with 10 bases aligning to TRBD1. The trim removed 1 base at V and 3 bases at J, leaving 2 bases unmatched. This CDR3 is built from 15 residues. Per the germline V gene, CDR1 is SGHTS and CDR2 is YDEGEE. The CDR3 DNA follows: TGTGCCAGCAGCTTGCGGACAGGGGGTACAGATACGCAGTATTTT. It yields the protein CASSLRTGGTDTQYF.

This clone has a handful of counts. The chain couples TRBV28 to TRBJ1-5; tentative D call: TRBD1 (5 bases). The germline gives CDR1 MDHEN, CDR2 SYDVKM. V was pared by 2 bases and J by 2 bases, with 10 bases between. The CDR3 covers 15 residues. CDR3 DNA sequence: TGTGCCAGCAGTTTAGGGGGGAAGGGCAATCAGCCCCAGCATTTT. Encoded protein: CASSLGGKGNQPQHF.

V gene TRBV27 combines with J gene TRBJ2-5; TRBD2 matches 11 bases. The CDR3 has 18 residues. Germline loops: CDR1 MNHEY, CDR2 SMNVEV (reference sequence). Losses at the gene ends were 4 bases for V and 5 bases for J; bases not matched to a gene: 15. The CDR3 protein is CASSSYKLAGVGSETQYF. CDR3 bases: TGTGCCAGCAGTTCCTATAAACTAGCGGGAGTTGGATCGGAGACCCAGTACTTC.

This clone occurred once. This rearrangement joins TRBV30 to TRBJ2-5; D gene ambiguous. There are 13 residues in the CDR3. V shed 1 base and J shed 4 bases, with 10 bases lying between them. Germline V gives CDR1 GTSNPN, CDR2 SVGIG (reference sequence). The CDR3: CAWSGGFRETQYF. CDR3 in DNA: TGTGCCTGGAGTGGGGGTTTTCGAGAGACCCAGTACTTC.

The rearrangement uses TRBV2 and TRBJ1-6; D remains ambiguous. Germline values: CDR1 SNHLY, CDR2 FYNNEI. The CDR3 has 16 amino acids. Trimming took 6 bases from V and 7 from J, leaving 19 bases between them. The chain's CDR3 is CASSFQEYRLNSPLHF. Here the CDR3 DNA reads TGTGCCAGCAGCTTCCAGGAGTACCGGTTAAATTCACCCCTCCACTTT.

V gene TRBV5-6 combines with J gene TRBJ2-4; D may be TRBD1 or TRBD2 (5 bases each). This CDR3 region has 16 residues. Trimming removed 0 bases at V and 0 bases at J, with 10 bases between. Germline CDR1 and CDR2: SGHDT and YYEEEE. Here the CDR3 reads CASSLGGSEAKNIQYF. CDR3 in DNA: TGTGCCAGCAGCTTGGGGGGGAGCGAAGCCAAAAACATTCAGTACTTC.

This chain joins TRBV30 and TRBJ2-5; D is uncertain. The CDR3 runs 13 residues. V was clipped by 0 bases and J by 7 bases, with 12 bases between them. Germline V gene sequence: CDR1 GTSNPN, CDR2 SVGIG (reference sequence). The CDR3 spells CAWSVGRSGTQYF. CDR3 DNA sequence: TGTGCCTGGAGTGTGGGCCGCTCGGGGACCCAGTACTTC.

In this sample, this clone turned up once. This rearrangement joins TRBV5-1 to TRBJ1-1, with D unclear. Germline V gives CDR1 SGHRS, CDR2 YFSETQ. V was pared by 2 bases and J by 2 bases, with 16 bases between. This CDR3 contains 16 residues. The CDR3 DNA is TGCGCCAGCAGCTTCGGAACGCAGAACTTCAACACTGAAGCTTTCTTT. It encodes CASSFGTQNFNTEAFF.

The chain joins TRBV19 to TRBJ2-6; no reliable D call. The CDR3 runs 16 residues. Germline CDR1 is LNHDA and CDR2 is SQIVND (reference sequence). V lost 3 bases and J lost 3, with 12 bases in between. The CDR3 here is CASSIIRQSGANVLTF. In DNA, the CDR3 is TGTGCCAGTAGTATTATCCGGCAGAGTGGGGCCAACGTCCTGACTTTC.

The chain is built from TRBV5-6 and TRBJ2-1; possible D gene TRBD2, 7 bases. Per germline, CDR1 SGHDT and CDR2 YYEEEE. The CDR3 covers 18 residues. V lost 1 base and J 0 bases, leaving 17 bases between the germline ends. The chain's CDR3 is CASSLQGRGNSSYNEQFF. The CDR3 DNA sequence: TGTGCCAGCAGCTTGCAGGGGCGGGGGAATAGCTCCTACAATGAGCAGTTCTTC.

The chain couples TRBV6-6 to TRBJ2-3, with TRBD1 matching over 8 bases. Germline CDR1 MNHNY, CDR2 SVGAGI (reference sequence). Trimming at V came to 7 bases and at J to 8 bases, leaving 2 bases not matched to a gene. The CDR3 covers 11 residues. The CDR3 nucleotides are TGTGCCAGCACCGACAGGGGTACGCAGTATTTT. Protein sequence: CASTDRGTQYF.

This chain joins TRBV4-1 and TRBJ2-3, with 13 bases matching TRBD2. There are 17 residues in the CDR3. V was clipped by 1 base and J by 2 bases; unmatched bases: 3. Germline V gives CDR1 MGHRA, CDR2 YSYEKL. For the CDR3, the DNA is TGCGCCAGCAGCCAAGTACTAGCGGGAGGGTTCACAGATACGCAGTATTTT. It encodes CASSQVLAGGFTDTQYF.

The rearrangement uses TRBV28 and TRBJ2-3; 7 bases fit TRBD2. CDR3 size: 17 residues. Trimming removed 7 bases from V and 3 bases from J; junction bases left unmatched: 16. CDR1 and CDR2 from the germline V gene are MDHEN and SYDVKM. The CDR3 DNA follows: TGTGCCAGCACCTTCGCGGGAGCTTCACTGCGGACAGATACGCAGTATTTT. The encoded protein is CASTFAGASLRTDTQYF.

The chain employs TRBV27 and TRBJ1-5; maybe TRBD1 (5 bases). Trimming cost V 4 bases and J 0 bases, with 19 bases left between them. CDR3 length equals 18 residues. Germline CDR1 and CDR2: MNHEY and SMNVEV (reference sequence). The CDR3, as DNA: TGTGCCAGCAGTTCCTTCGGGGCCAACTTACATAGCAATCAGCCCCAGCATTTT. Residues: CASSSFGANLHSNQPQHF.

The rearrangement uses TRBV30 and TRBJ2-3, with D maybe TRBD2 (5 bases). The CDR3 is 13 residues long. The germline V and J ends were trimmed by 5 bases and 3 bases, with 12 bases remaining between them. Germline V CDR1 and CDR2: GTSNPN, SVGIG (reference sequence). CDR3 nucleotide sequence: TGTGCCTGGGCCAGGTCGGGAACAGATACGCAGTATTTT. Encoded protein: CAWARSGTDTQYF.

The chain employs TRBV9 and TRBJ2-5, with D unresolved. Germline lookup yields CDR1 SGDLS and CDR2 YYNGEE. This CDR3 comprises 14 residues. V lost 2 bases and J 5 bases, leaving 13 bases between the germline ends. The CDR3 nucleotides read TGTGCCAGCAGCGTTTTAGGCCCCGGGGAGACCCAGTACTTC. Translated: CASSVLGPGETQYF.

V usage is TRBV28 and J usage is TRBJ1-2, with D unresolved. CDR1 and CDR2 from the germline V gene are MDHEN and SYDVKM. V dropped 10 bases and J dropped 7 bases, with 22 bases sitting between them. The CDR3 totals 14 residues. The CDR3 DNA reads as TGTGCCACCCTGCCTGCCCCGGAGGTGGGTGGCTACACCTTC. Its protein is CATLPAPEVGGYTF.

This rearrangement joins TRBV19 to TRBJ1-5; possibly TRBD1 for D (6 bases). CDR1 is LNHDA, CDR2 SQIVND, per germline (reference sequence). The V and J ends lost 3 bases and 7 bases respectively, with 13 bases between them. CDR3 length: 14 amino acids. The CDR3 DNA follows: TGTGCCAGTAGTATTTCCAGGGGTAACCAGCCCCAGCATTTT. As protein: CASSISRGNQPQHF.

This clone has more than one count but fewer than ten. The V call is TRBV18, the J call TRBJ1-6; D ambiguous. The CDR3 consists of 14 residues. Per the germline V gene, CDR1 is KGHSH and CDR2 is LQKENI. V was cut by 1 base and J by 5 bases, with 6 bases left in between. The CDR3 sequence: CASSPRADNSPLHF. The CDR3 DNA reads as TGTGCCAGCTCACCACGGGCAGATAATTCACCCCTCCACTTT.

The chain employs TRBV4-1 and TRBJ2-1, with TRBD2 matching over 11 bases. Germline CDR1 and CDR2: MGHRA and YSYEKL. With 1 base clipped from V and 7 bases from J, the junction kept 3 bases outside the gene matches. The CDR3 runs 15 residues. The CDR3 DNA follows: TGCGCCAGCAGCCAAGGGGGACTAGCGGAAAATGAGCAGTTCTTC. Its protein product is CASSQGGLAENEQFF.

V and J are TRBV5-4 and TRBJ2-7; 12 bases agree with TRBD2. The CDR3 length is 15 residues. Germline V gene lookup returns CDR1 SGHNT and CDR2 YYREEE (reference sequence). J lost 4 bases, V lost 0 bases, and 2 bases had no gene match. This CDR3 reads CASSLELAGGYEQYF. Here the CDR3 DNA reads TGTGCCAGCAGCTTGGAACTAGCGGGAGGATACGAGCAGTACTTC.

The CDR3 sequence is CASSLGVPGANVLTF. The CDR3 DNA is TGTGCCAGCAGCTTGGGGGTCCCTGGGGCCAACGTCCTGACTTTC. The chain couples TRBV5-4 to TRBJ2-6; D call uncertain. Germline lookup yields CDR1 SGHNT and CDR2 YYREEE (reference sequence). V gave up 0 bases and J gave up 2 bases, with 6 bases separating them. The CDR3 covers 15 residues.

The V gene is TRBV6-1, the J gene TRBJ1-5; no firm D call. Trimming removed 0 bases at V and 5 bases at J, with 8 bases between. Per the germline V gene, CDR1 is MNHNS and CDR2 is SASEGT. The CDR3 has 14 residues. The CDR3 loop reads CASSEAARYQPQHF. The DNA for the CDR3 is TGTGCCAGCAGTGAAGCGGCACGGTATCAGCCCCAGCATTTT.

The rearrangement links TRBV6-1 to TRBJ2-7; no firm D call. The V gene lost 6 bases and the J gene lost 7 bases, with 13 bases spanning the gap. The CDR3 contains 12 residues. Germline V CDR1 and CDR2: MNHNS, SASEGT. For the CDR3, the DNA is TGTGCCAGCAGAGACGGAATATATGAGCAGTACTTC. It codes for CASRDGIYEQYF.

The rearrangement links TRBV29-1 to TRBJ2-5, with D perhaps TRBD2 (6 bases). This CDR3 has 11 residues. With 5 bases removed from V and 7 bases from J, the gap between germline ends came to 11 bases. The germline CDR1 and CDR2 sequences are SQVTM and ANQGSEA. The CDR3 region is CSVLPGGTQYF. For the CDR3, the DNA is TGCAGCGTTCTCCCCGGGGGGACCCAGTACTTC.